One T cell receptor beta chain is described in this entry. Its matching antigen is unknown. The assay was immunoSEQ multiplex PCR, and TCRdb's table has in-frame clones only and misses some. The sample carries 90,000 to 110,000 clones, around 87% recorded once. The data belong to a study of T cell responses to AZD1222 COVID-19 vaccine. Regarding the study as a whole: The CD4 TCRs associated with vaccination extended across spike and predominated at 160-218 and 743-854. Repertoire sampling occurred only after the peak T cell response. Possibly, clonal diversity was underestimated; donors were largely white British and included more females.

The CDR3 spans 15 residues. Germline CDR1 MNHNY, CDR2 SVGAGI (reference sequence). The V end was cut by 6 bases, the J end by 14 bases, with 26 bases between. The V gene is TRBV6-6, the J gene TRBJ2-1, with a tentative D call TRBD2 (5 bases). The sequenced sample was peripheral blood, obtained on day 0 of AZD1222 vaccination. The receptor was derived from an adult in good health. The DNA for the CDR3 is TGTGCCAGCAGGACGGGTGCTATCGGCACCGCGAGGGAGTTCTTC. Translating gives CASRTGAIGTAREFF.